Each of the 30 T cell receptor beta chains below was sequenced from the same sample in a study of metastatic and nonmetastatic thyroid tumors. Treatment of any kind had been given to no patient before thyroid surgery. TCRdb ran MiXCR on the PCR reads. The sample holds 50,000 or so clones, under 30% seen once. The sequencing sample was made of blood. The receptors here all came from a male donor with papillary thyroid cancer or a benign thyroid nodule (not recorded which). Some clones in this sample may be carry-over from other donors' samples.

This clone was detected many times. The gene calls are TRBV6-5 and TRBJ2-7, with TRBD2 identical over 8 bases. V lost 0 bases, J lost 1 base, and 5 bases stayed unmatched. This CDR3 comprises 16 residues. Germline V CDR1 and CDR2: MNHEY, SVGAGI. The CDR3 reads CASSYSRGGRSYEQYF. In DNA form, the CDR3 reads TGTGCCAGCAGTTACTCTAGGGGCGGGAGGTCCTACGAGCAGTACTTC.

The table lists this clone with many counts. The chain uses TRBV11-3 and TRBJ2-1; tentatively, D is TRBD1 (5 bases). The germline V and J ends were trimmed by 0 bases and 7 bases, with 7 bases remaining between them. The CDR3 has 13 residues. CDR1 is SGHNT, CDR2 YENEEA, per germline. The CDR3 sequence: CASSLDRTNEQFF. As DNA, the CDR3 is TGTGCCAGCAGCTTAGACAGGACAAATGAGCAGTTCTTC.

The chain employs TRBV13 and TRBJ1-2; 7 bases are a match to TRBD1. This CDR3 contains 15 residues. J lost 3 bases, V lost 4 bases, and 8 bases had no gene match. Germline V lookup: CDR1 PRHDT, CDR2 FYEKMQ (reference sequence). The CDR3 is CASSSGGTLDYGYTF. CDR3 bases: TGTGCCAGCAGCTCAGGGGGGACATTGGACTATGGCTACACCTTC.

This clone was found many times. CDR3 protein: CASSSPLSGNQETQYF. DNA for the CDR3: TGTGCCAGCAGCTCCCCGTTGAGTGGTAACCAAGAGACCCAGTACTTC. V is TRBV5-5 and J is TRBJ2-5; no clear D. V shed 3 bases and J shed 0 bases, with 15 bases lying between them. This CDR3 region has 16 residues. The germline CDR1 and CDR2 sequences are SGHKS and YYEKEE (reference sequence).

This CDR3 is CASSPQLTTWELFF. The CDR3 nucleotides are TGTGCCAGCAGCCCCCAACTGACTACGTGGGAGCTGTTTTTT. The chain employs TRBV11-2 and TRBJ2-2; D may be TRBD2 (5 bases). The germline V and J ends were trimmed by 5 bases and 9 bases, with 16 bases remaining between them. The CDR3 has 14 amino acids. The germline V gene encodes CDR1 SGHAT and CDR2 FQNNGV.

This clone has ten or more counts. The chain uses TRBV5-6 and TRBJ1-6; the D is unclear. This CDR3 region has 13 residues. The germline V gene has CDR1 SGHDT and CDR2 YYEEEE. Trimming shortened V by 9 bases and J by 9 bases, and 16 bases separated the two germline ends. CDR3 sequence: CATKDSNASPLHF. CDR3 coding DNA: TGTGCCACCAAGGACTCGAACGCTTCACCCCTCCACTTT.

CDR3 in DNA: TGTGCCACCGCGACCGGTGGTGAAGCTTTCTTT. Its translation: CATATGGEAFF. The gene calls are TRBV15 and TRBJ1-1, with D unclear. V was trimmed by 8 bases and J by 7 bases, leaving 11 bases between them. CDR1 is LNHNV, CDR2 YYDKDF, per germline (reference sequence). CDR3 size: 11 residues.

This clone occurred a few times. This rearrangement joins TRBV6-5 to TRBJ2-7; D perhaps matches TRBD2 (6 bases). V lost 2 bases and J 2 bases, leaving 16 bases between the germline ends. The CDR3 is 16 amino acids. CDR1 MNHEY and CDR2 SVGAGI come from the germline V gene. CDR3 sequence (DNA): TGTGCCAGCAGTTACGCGTCGGCGGGGAGACCCTACGAGCAGTACTTC. Its protein is CASSYASAGRPYEQYF.

This clone came up a few times. This sequence joins TRBV28 and TRBJ1-5; no reliable D call. The V gene's germline CDR1 is MDHEN and CDR2 SYDVKM. The CDR3 consists of 12 residues. V was clipped by 11 bases and J by 4 bases, with 12 bases between them. CDR3 residues: CAEAGANQPQHF. In nucleotides, the CDR3 is TGTGCCGAAGCGGGTGCAAATCAGCCCCAGCATTTT.

In this sample, this clone turned up many times. This chain links TRBV24-1 with TRBJ2-5; 14 bases are shared with TRBD2. The CDR3 is 15 amino acids. V trimming: 7 bases; J trimming: 2 bases; junction bases outside the gene matches: 2. Germline-derived CDR1 and CDR2 are KGHDR and SFDVKD. The CDR3 here is CATSRTSGRQETQYF. CDR3 DNA: TGTGCCACCAGCAGGACTAGCGGGAGGCAAGAGACCCAGTACTTC.

This clone was detected only once. The V call is TRBV9, the J call TRBJ1-1, with D uncertain. V lost 0 bases to trimming and J lost 1 base, with 10 bases between them. This CDR3 has 15 residues. Per germline, CDR1 SGDLS and CDR2 YYNGEE. CDR3 DNA: TGTGCCAGCAGCGTAGCTTCCATGGGGAACACTGAAGCTTTCTTT. It specifies CASSVASMGNTEAFF. The full variable domain, in which reference TRBV9 and TRBJ1-1 provide the parts outside the CDR3, is DSGVTQTPKHLITATGQRVTLRCSPRSGDLSVYWYQQSLDQGLQFLIQYYNGEERAKGNILERFSAQQFPDLHSELNLSSLELGDSALYFCASSVASMGNTEAFFGQGTRLTVV.

This clone has at least ten counts. The rearrangement joins TRBV20-1 to TRBJ1-1, with D uncertain. Germline values: CDR1 DFQATT, CDR2 SNEGSKA (reference sequence). V lost 0 bases and J 3 bases, leaving 11 bases between the germline ends. This CDR3 has 14 residues. The chain's CDR3 is CSARDMAEDTEAFF. DNA for the CDR3: TGCAGTGCTAGAGATATGGCGGAGGACACTGAAGCTTTCTTT.

This clone was seen a handful of times. The chain joins TRBV12-3 or TRBV12-4 to TRBJ2-1; 13 nucleotides align to TRBD2. This CDR3 has 16 residues. V lost 2 bases to trimming and J lost 2 bases; unmatched junction nucleotides: 0. CDR3: CASSLTSGRAYNEQFF. Written as DNA, the CDR3 is TGTGCCAGCAGTTTAACTAGCGGGAGGGCCTACAATGAGCAGTTCTTC.

Ten or more counts support this clone. CDR3 sequence reads: CASSLERQETQYF. In nucleotides, the CDR3 is TGTGCCAGCAGCTTAGAACGACAAGAGACCCAGTACTTC. This chain connects TRBV7-7 to TRBJ2-5, with D unresolved. The CDR3 covers 13 residues. V dropped 1 base and J dropped 2 bases, with 5 bases sitting between them. Germline CDR1 SSHAT, CDR2 FNYEAQ (reference sequence).

The chain is built from TRBV28 and TRBJ1-2; D unresolved. The ends were cut back, 6 bases at V and 2 bases at J, with 10 bases in the middle. CDR3 length: 13 residues. Looked up from germline, CDR1 is MDHEN and CDR2 is SYDVKM. In nucleotides, the CDR3 is TGTGCCAGCAGAGATACCCCAAACTATGGCTACACCTTC. This encodes CASRDTPNYGYTF.

In this sample, this clone turned up a few times. The V call is TRBV19, the J call TRBJ2-7; 7 bases agree with TRBD1. Trimming removed 2 bases from V and 5 bases from J; junction bases left unmatched: 9. The germline gives CDR1 LNHDA, CDR2 SQIVND (reference sequence). The CDR3 has 15 amino acids. CDR3 bases: TGTGCCAGTAGTATAAGCCAGGACAGGACTCACGAGCAGTACTTC. Translation: CASSISQDRTHEQYF.

The chain employs TRBV12-3 or TRBV12-4 and TRBJ1-3, with TRBD1 matching over 8 bases. This CDR3 contains 16 residues. V shed 6 bases and J 7 bases; nucleotides not matched to a gene: 14. Here the CDR3 reads CASSPTPGQGRNTIYF. The CDR3 nucleotides are TGTGCCAGCAGCCCAACCCCTGGACAGGGACGGAACACCATATATTTT.

The table lists this clone with many counts. The V and J genes are TRBV4-2 and TRBJ2-1; maybe TRBD2 (5 bases). Looked up from germline, CDR1 is LGHNA and CDR2 is YNFKEQ. The CDR3 loop spans 15 amino acids. Trimming shortened V by 5 bases and J by 9 bases, and 20 bases separated the two germline ends. For the CDR3, the DNA is TGTGCCAGCAGCTACCGGGATCAAAGCCCCCGTGAGCAGTTCTTC. It yields the protein CASSYRDQSPREQFF.

At least ten counts were recorded for this clone. The chain combines TRBV29-1 with TRBJ1-4, with TRBD1 matching over 10 bases. The CDR3 covers 14 residues. Trimming at V came to 3 bases and at J to 2 bases, leaving 0 bases not matched to a gene. CDR1 SQVTM and CDR2 ANQGSEA come from the germline V gene. The CDR3 bases are TGCAGCGTTGAGGGACAGGGGACTAATGAAAAACTGTTTTTT. This codes for CSVEGQGTNEKLFF.

This rearrangement joins TRBV6-1 to TRBJ1-5, with TRBD1 matching 10 bases. After removal of 3 bases from V and 6 bases from J, the junction contained 5 bases not matched to a gene. CDR3 length: 15 amino acids. Germline V lookup: CDR1 MNHNS, CDR2 SASEGT. The CDR3 reads CASSDGGQGLQPQHF. The CDR3 DNA is TGTGCCAGCAGTGATGGGGGACAGGGGCTTCAGCCCCAGCATTTT.

This clone has ten or more counts. The J gene is TRBJ2-7, the V gene TRBV3-1; 8 positions agree with TRBD2. Germline V gene lookup returns CDR1 LGHDT and CDR2 YNNKEL (reference sequence). The CDR3 runs to 15 residues. The V gene end was trimmed by 8 bases and the J gene end by 9 bases; junction bases not matched to a gene: 18. CDR3 sequence (DNA): TGTGCCAGCGGCCGGACTAGCAGCGTCGTTAAAGGGCAGTACTTC. Translated, it gives CASGRTSSVVKGQYF.

This clone was seen at least ten times. The chain joins TRBV24-1 to TRBJ2-2; no definite D call. CDR1 KGHDR and CDR2 SFDVKD come from the germline V gene. Trimming cost V 1 base and J 0 bases, with 8 bases left between them. The CDR3 covers 16 residues. CDR3 in DNA: TGTGCCACCAGTGATTTTGGGGTTTCGAACACCGGGGAGCTGTTTTTT. Encoded protein: CATSDFGVSNTGELFF.

Sample share makes this clone medium-sized. The chain is built from TRBV2 and TRBJ2-7, with D perhaps being TRBD1 or TRBD2 (6 bases each). Deletions cut 7 bases from V and 2 bases from J, with 15 bases between. Germline-derived CDR1 and CDR2 are SNHLY and FYNNEI. The CDR3 has 14 residues. Here the CDR3 DNA reads TGTGCCAGCACCCCGGAGGGGGGAGCCTACGAGCAGTACTTC. Its translation: CASTPEGGAYEQYF.

This clone was observed at least ten times. V and J are TRBV27 and TRBJ2-1; D uncertain. The CDR3 has 15 residues. In germline, CDR1 is MNHEY, CDR2 SMNVEV (reference sequence). V lost 4 bases, J lost 0 bases, and 10 bases lay in between. In DNA form, the CDR3 reads TGTGCCAGCAGTTCCCGCTTAAGCTCCTACAATGAGCAGTTCTTC. Translation: CASSSRLSSYNEQFF.

The gene calls are TRBV6-1 and TRBJ1-1, with D unresolved. Germline V gives CDR1 MNHNS, CDR2 SASEGT. Trimming removed 4 bases at V and 8 bases at J, with 11 bases between. The CDR3 has 12 residues. DNA of the CDR3: TGTGCCAGCAGTGGCTCAGCGGGGGAAGCTTTCTTT. Translation: CASSGSAGEAFF.

This clone occurred a few times. The chain employs TRBV6-5 and TRBJ1-1; D is ambiguous. The germline gives CDR1 MNHEY, CDR2 SVGAGI. The length of the CDR3 is 17 residues. V was shortened by 0 bases and J by 1 base, with 15 bases between the two germline ends. The CDR3 DNA is TGTGCCAGCAGTTACTCGAGTGCAGGCCGAACGAACACTGAAGCTTTCTTT. Translation gives CASSYSSAGRTNTEAFF.

This clone appeared many times. This sample also contains other DNA sequences that code for the same CDR3. The V and J genes are TRBV7-2 and TRBJ1-2; D unclear. The CDR3 loop spans 12 amino acids. From germline, CDR1 is SGHTA and CDR2 FQGNSA. Trimming removed 5 bases from V and 0 bases from J, with 4 bases in between. CDR3 loop: CASSLSNYGYTF. CDR3 in DNA: TGTGCCAGCAGCCTCTCTAACTATGGCTACACCTTC.

This clone occurred many times. CDR3 protein: CASSRGDYTDTQYF. The CDR3 region has the DNA TGCGCCAGCAGCCGTGGGGACTACACAGATACGCAGTATTTT. This chain connects TRBV5-1 to TRBJ2-3; TRBD2 matches at 7 bases. This CDR3 has 14 residues. Germline assignment: CDR1 SGHRS and CDR2 YFSETQ. The V gene end was trimmed by 4 bases and the J gene end by 2 bases; junction bases not matched to a gene: 4.

The chain uses TRBV13 and TRBJ2-7; no definite D call. Germline V lookup: CDR1 PRHDT, CDR2 FYEKMQ (reference sequence). Trimming removed 4 bases at V and 4 bases at J, with 17 bases between. The CDR3 has 15 residues. The CDR3 protein is CASSSTPTPAYEQYF. The CDR3, as DNA: TGTGCCAGCAGCTCAACCCCGACCCCGGCTTACGAGCAGTACTTC.

The V and J genes are TRBV2 and TRBJ2-6, with D perhaps TRBD1 (5 bases). This CDR3 contains 16 residues. Trimming cost V 1 base and J 0 bases, with 7 bases left between them. Germline values: CDR1 SNHLY, CDR2 FYNNEI. The DNA for the CDR3 is TGTGCCAGCAGTGAAGGCAGGGACTCTGGGGCCAACGTCCTGACTTTC. Translating it yields CASSEGRDSGANVLTF.